This TCR beta chain stems from a study of cytomegalovirus exposure and HLA in healthy donors. The primer mix had 60 Vbeta and 13 Jbeta primers. The table came from immunoSEQ multiplex PCR; TCRdb's copy has only in-frame clones and leaves some out. The profile shows some 96,000 clones, 60% to 80% of them singletons. The V end was cut by 5 bases, the J end by 4 bases, with 11 bases between. The CDR3 spans 13 residues. The germline V gene encodes CDR1 LGHNT and CDR2 FRNRAP. Broader study findings: A missense variant in DCLRE1C was later tied to TCR beta V- and J-gene trimming. The authors later found HLA-associated TCR beta chains more clonally expanded than equally common others. Immune exposure information available was restricted to CMV serostatus.

To note about this clone: Its antigen remains unidentified.

The specimen sequenced was PBMCs. J is TRBJ2-5 and V is TRBV12-5; possible D gene TRBD1, 6 bases. This TCR was sampled from a man aged 60 to 75 in good health and CMV-seronegative. The chain's CDR3 is CASGNRVGETQYF. The CDR3 nucleotides read TGTGCTAGTGGTAACAGGGTAGGAGAGACCCAGTACTTC.